This TCR beta chain is drawn from a study of monozygotic twins with inflammatory bowel disease. With the 5' RACE reads reprocessed, TCRdb shows one record per CDR3 protein and no DNA. This sample carries about 330,000 distinct CDR3 sequences, with around 2% going to the ten biggest clones. Per donor there was one draw, yielding a blood sample of roughly 2.3 ml. CDR1 and CDR2 (germline): MGHRA, YSYEKL. The CDR3 is 21 residues long. This chain joins TRBV4-1 and TRBJ2-4; TCRdb gives TRBD1 as the D gene, but with no DNA this cannot be confirmed. The sequencing input was blood. This TCR was sampled from a human donor with ulcerative colitis or Crohn's disease, or a healthy co-twin of an affected twin (not recorded which). The CDR3 region is CASSQEPWDRVLEGTGNIQYF.